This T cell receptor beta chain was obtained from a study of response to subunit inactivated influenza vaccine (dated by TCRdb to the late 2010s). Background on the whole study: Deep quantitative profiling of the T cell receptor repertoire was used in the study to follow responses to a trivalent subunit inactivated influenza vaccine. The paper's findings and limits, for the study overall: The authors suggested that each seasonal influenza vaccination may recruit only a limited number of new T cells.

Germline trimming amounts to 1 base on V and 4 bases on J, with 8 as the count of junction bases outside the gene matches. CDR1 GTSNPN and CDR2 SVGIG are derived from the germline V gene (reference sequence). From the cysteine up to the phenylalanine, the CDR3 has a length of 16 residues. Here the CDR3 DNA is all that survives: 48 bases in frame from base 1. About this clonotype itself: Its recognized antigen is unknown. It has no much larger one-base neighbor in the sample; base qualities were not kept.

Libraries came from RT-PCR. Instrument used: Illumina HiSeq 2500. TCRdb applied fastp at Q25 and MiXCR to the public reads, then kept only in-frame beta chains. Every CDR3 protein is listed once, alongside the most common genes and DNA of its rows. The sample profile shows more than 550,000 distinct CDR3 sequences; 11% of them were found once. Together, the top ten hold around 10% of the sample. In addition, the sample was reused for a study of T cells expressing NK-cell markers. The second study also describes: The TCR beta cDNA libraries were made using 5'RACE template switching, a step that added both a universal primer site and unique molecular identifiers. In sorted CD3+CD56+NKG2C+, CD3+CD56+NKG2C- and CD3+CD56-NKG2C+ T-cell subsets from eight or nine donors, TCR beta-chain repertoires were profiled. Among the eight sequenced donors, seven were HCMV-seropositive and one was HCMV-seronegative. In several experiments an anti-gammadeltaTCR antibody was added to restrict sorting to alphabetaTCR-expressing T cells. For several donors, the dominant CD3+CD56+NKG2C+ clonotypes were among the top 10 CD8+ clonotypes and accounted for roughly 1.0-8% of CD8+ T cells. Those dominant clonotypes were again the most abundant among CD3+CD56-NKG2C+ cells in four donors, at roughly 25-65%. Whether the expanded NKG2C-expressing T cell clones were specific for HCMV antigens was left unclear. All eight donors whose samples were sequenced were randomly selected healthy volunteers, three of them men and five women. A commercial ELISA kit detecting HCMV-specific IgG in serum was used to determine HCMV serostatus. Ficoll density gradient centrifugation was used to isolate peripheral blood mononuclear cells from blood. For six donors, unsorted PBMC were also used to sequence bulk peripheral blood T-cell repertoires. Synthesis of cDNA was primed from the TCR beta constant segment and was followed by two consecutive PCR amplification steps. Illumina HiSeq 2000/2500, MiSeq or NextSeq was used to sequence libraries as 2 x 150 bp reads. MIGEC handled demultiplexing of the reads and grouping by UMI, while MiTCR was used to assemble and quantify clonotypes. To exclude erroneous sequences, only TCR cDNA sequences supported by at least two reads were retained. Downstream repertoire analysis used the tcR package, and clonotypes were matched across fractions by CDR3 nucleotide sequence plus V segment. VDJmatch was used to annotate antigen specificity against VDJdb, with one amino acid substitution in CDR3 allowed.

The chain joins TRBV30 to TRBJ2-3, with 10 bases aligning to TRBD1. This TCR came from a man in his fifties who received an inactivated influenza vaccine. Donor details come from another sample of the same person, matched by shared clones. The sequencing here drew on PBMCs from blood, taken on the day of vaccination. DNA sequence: TGTGCCTGGAGTGACGGCGGGACAGGGGCAGCAGATACGCAGTATTTT. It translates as CAWSDGGTGAADTQYF. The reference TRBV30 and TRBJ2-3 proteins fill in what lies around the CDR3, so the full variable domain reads SQTIHQWPATLVQPVGSPLSLECTVEGTSNPNLYWYRQAAGRGLQLLFYSVGIGQISSEVPQNLSASRPQDRQFILSSKKLLLSDSGFYLCAWSDGGTGAADTQYFGPGTRLTVL.